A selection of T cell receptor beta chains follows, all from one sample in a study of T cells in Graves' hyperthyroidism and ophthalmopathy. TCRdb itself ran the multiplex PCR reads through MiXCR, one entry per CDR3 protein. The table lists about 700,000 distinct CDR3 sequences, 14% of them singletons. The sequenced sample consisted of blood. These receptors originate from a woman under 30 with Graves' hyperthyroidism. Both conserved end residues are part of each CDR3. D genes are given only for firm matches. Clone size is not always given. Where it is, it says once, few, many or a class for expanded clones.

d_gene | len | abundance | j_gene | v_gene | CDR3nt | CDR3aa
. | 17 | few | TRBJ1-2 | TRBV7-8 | TGTGCCAGCAGCCTAACCTCGGGACCCGTGGGAAGAGTTGGCTACACCTTC | CASSLTSGPVGRVGYTF
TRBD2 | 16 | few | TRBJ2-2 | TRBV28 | TGTGCCAGCAGGGCGGGACTAGCGGGAGACACCGGGGAGCTGTTTTTT | CASRAGLAGDTGELFF
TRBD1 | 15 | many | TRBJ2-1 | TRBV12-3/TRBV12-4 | TGTGCCAGCAGTTTGGGGACAGGGCCAGGGAATGAGCAGTTCTTC | CASSLGTGPGNEQFF
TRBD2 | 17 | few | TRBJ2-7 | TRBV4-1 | TGCGCCAGCAGCCAAGTAGTGCAGGGAGGGCCCCTCTACGAGCAGTACTTC | CASSQVVQGGPLYEQYF
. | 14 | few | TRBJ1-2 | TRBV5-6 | TGTGCCAGCAGCGTCCAAACAGGGAACTATGGCTACACCTTC | CASSVQTGNYGYTF
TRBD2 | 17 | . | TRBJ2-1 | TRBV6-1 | TGTGCCAGCAGTGAAACCCCACTAGCGGACTCCCACAATGAGCAGTTCTTC | CASSETPLADSHNEQFF
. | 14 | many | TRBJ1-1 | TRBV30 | TGTGCCTGGAGTAGGGGGGTACAGAACACTGAAGCTTTCTTT | CAWSRGVQNTEAFF
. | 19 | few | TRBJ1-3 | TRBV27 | TGTGCCAGCAGTTCGATAGGGCCGAAGCCGTTCTCGTCGGGAAACACCATATATTTT | CASSSIGPKPFSSGNTIYF
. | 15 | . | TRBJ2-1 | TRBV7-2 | TGTGCCAGCAGCTTAGCTGAGGGGGTCGAGGATGAGCAGTTCTTC | CASSLAEGVEDEQFF
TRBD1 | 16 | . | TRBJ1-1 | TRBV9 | TGTGCCAGCAGCGTAGGGGGGCAGGGGGGGAGTGGTGAAGCTTTCTTT | CASSVGGQGGSGEAFF
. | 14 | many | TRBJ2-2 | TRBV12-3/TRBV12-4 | TGTGCCAGCTCGCAGCCGGGCGTCGCCGGGGAGCTGTTTTTT | CASSQPGVAGELFF
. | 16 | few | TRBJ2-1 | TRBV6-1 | TGTGCCAGCAGCTTACTACAGGAGAGCTCCTACAATGAGCAGTTCTTC | CASSLLQESSYNEQFF
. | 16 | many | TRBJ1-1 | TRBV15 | TGTGCCACCAGCAGAGGGGGGCGGCATATGAACACTGAAGCTTTCTTT | CATSRGGRHMNTEAFF
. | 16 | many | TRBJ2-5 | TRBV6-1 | TGTGCCAGCAGATTCCTGGGGGCCGTGGGGCAAGAGACCCAGTACTTC | CASRFLGAVGQETQYF
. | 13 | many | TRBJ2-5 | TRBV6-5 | TGTGCCAGCAGTTACTGGGCCAAAGAGACCCAGTACTTC | CASSYWAKETQYF
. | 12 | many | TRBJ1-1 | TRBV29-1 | TGCAGCGGTGGCCCCGGGGACACTGAAGCTTTCTTT | CSGGPGDTEAFF
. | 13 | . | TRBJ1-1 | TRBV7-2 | TGTGCCAGCAGCTTACGGCATTACACTGAAGCTTTCTTT | CASSLRHYTEAFF
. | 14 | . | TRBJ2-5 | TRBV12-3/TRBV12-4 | TGTGCCAGCAGCGCGGGACCCTCGGGGGAGACCCAGTACTTC | CASSAGPSGETQYF
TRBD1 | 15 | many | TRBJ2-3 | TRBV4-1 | TGCGCCAGCAGCACCTCAGGGGGCAACACAGATACGCAGTATTTT | CASSTSGGNTDTQYF
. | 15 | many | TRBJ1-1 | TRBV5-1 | TGCGCCAGCAGCTTGGATATGGATCTGAACACTGAAGCTTTCTTT | CASSLDMDLNTEAFF
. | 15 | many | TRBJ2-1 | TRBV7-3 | TGTGCCAGCAGCTTCGGCGGAGGGGCGTACAATGAGCAGTTCTTC | CASSFGGGAYNEQFF
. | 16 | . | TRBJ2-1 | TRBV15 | TGTGCCACCAGCGGGGGAGGGGGGGGGGCGAGGAATGAGCAGTTCTTC | CATSGGGGGARNEQFF
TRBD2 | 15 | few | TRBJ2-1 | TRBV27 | TGTGCCAGCAGTTTGTCGACTAGCGGGACGAATGAGCAGTTCTTC | CASSLSTSGTNEQFF
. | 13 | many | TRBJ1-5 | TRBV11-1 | TGTGCCAGCAGCCACAACATGGGTCAGCCCCAGCATTTT | CASSHNMGQPQHF
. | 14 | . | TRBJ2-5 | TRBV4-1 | TGCGCCAGCAGCTTCGGACGGTTACAAGAGACCCAGTACTTC | CASSFGRLQETQYF
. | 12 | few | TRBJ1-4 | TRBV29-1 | TGCAGCGTTGCAGGGGCTGATGAAAAACTGTTTTTT | CSVAGADEKLFF
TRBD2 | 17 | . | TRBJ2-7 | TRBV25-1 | TGTGCCAGCAGTGAATATGGGGAGGGAAGGAGCTCCTACGAGCAGTACTTC | CASSEYGEGRSSYEQYF
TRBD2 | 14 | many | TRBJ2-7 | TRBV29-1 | TGCAGCGTTGTGCCCGGGACTAGCGGATCTGAGCAGTACTTC | CSVVPGTSGSEQYF
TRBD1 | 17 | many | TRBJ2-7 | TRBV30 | TGTGCCTGGAGTGTACCTACCGTCCGGACAGGATCCTACGAGCAGTACTTC | CAWSVPTVRTGSYEQYF
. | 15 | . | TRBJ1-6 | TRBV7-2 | TGTGCCAGCAGCTTACGGACAGACTATAATTCACCCCTCCACTTT | CASSLRTDYNSPLHF